These T cell receptor beta chains were read from a single sample in a study of T cells in Graves' hyperthyroidism and ophthalmopathy. TCRdb reprocessed the multiplex PCR reads via MiXCR and lists one record per CDR3 protein. This sample has under 500,000 distinct CDR3 sequences, with 11% to 15% found just once. The sequencing input was blood. These receptors came from a man in his forties or fifties with Graves' ophthalmopathy. Each CDR3 is given with its conserved first and last residue.

V	CDR3
TRBV28	CASSLLGDLEGETQYF
TRBV10-3	CAITARDTDTQYF
TRBV5-6	CASSLQGAGTDTQYF
TRBV7-6	CASSSLTSGGTGELFF
TRBV7-8	CASSLAGAPYNEQFF
TRBV27	CASSFASGRSQETQYF
TRBV2	CASRAPIGEQYF
TRBV12-3/TRBV12-4	CASSFGSSYEQYF
TRBV12-3/TRBV12-4	CASSLSSPGPEQFF
TRBV30	CAWTGYEQYF
TRBV15	CATSGPEWNSPLHF
TRBV13	CASSPGPDRYNEQFF
TRBV12-3/TRBV12-4	CASSLQSIVSGVNEQFF
TRBV3-1	CASSHDRDGGYTF
TRBV29-1	CSVGRTSGNNEQFF
TRBV10-1	CASSDEGAAYPNGYTF
TRBV7-9	CASSSGDSPRGRALHF
TRBV5-1	CASSLVRRTTNEKLFF
TRBV20-1	CSATPGQGYGYTF
TRBV2	CASSALTREEPYEQYF
TRBV18	CASSPPPQNTGELFF
TRBV18	CASSPGRGNYGYTF
TRBV9	CASSPGLAHEQYF
TRBV2	CASSEALGSGDTQYF
TRBV7-9	CASSSGRDRGRYEQYF
TRBV7-3	CASSLGQISTDTQYF
TRBV7-8	CASSLMGSPPDTQYF
TRBV12-3/TRBV12-4	CASSYWGISGNTIYF
TRBV20-1	CSAETGGGEPQHF
TRBV2	CASSDAIGVFPEAFF
TRBV10-3	CAIRDRVLTEQYF
TRBV7-8	CASSLFQETQYF
TRBV19	CASSKQGAGTEAFF
TRBV5-1	CASSLELARNTGELFF
TRBV9	CASSVSAANTGELFF